This passage covers 17 T cell receptor beta chains from one sample sequenced in a study of Ad26.COV2.S vaccination and SARS-CoV-2 variants. The sample's treatment: some 20 received Ad26.COV2.S at low or high dose, single or two shots; about five received placebo; per-sample allocation not given. Specimen acquisition occurred on day 63 following the initial vaccine or placebo injection. The assay was immunoSEQ multiplex PCR, and TCRdb's table has in-frame clones only and misses some. The sample records hundreds of thousands of clones, 65% to 90% being singletons. The sample in question was peripheral blood, obtained in a trial of Ad26.COV2.S vaccine versus placebo. These receptors all stem from a person aged 18-60 years who received the Ad26.COV2.S COVID-19 vaccine or a placebo.

The chain is built from TRBV10-3 and TRBJ2-5; no clear D. The V gene lost 8 bases and the J gene lost 6 bases, with 16 bases spanning the gap. CDR1 ENHRY and CDR2 SYGVKD come from the germline V gene. The CDR3 loop spans 13 amino acids. The CDR3 DNA is TGTGCCATCCGGCAAGCAGTAGGTCAGACCCAGTACTTC. It yields the protein CAIRQAVGQTQYF.

This rearrangement joins TRBV28 to TRBJ2-1; D is possibly TRBD1 (6 bases). Per germline, CDR1 MDHEN and CDR2 SYDVKM. The CDR3 sequence is 13 residues long. Trimming left V 6 bases short and J 4 bases short, with 10 bases between. CDR3 nucleotides: TGTGCCAGCAGACTAGACAGGTACAATGAGCAGTTCTTC. Residues: CASRLDRYNEQFF. Full variable domain (missing parts from reference TRBV28 and TRBJ2-1): DVKVTQSSRYLVKRTGEKVFLECVQDMDHENMFWYRQDPGLGLRLIYFSYDVKMKEKGDIPEGYSVSREKKERFSLILESASTNQTSMYLCASRLDRYNEQFFGPGTRLTVL.

V is TRBV19 and J is TRBJ2-1; D is perhaps TRBD2 (5 bases). The V gene's germline CDR1 is LNHDA and CDR2 SQIVND (reference sequence). CDR3 size: 14 residues. Trimming shortened V by 6 bases and J by 8 bases, and 17 bases separated the two germline ends. DNA of the CDR3: TGTGCCAGTAGAAATTGGGAGAGTGCAGATGAGCAGTTCTTC. This gives the protein CASRNWESADEQFF.

The chain has TRBV7-2 and TRBJ1-1; 9 bases match TRBD1. This CDR3 has 18 residues. Germline assignment: CDR1 SGHTA and CDR2 FQGNSA. J gave up 3 bases and V 8 bases, and 19 bases lay outside the gene matches. The CDR3 DNA sequence: TGTGCCAGCTTATACAGGGGGCATATTCAAAGACGGGACACTGAAGCTTTCTTT. It specifies CASLYRGHIQRRDTEAFF.

This clone was recorded once. This chain links TRBV28 with TRBJ2-2; D remains unclear. The CDR3 runs 14 residues. Germline-derived CDR1 and CDR2 are MDHEN and SYDVKM. V lost 4 bases, J lost 6 bases, and 12 bases lay in between. The CDR3, as DNA: TGTGCCAGCAGTTATCGAGTAGTGGCCGGGGAGCTGTTTTTT. Protein: CASSYRVVAGELFF.

V is TRBV5-1 and J is TRBJ2-3; no definite D call. The length of the CDR3 is 13 residues. Germline CDR1 SGHRS, CDR2 YFSETQ. Trimming left V 0 bases short and J 5 bases short, with 7 bases between. The CDR3 DNA is TGCGCCAGCAGCTTGGAGGCGCAAGATACGCAGTATTTT. It encodes CASSLEAQDTQYF.

The rearrangement uses TRBV5-4 and TRBJ2-5; 12 bases agree with TRBD2. Trimming at V came to 4 bases and at J to 4 bases, leaving 8 bases not matched to a gene. The CDR3 runs to 16 residues. Germline V lookup: CDR1 SGHNT, CDR2 YYREEE (reference sequence). Here the CDR3 reads CASSLPSGGARETQYF. CDR3 nucleotides: TGTGCCAGCAGCCTTCCTAGCGGGGGGGCCAGAGAGACCCAGTACTTC. Looking up the rest from reference TRBV5-4 and TRBJ2-5 gives the full variable domain: ETGVTQSPTHLIKTRGQQVTLRCSSQSGHNTVSWYQQALGQGPQFIFQYYREEENGRGNFPPRFSGLQFPNYSSELNVNALELDDSALYLCASSLPSGGARETQYFGPGTRLLVL.

This sequence joins TRBV7-2 and TRBJ2-6; the D is unclear. The CDR3 contains 15 residues. CDR1 and CDR2 from the germline V gene are SGHTA and FQGNSA. The germline V and J ends were trimmed by 2 bases and 0 bases, with 5 bases remaining between them. This CDR3 is CASSLTLSGANVLTF. The CDR3 DNA reads TGTGCCAGCAGCTTAACTCTCTCTGGGGCCAACGTCCTGACTTTC. The full variable domain, with the rest looked up from reference TRBV7-2 and TRBJ2-6, is GAGVSQSPSNKVTEKGKDVELRCDPISGHTALYWYRQSLGQGLEFLIYFQGNSAPDKSGLPSDRFSAERTGGSVSTLTIQRTQQEDSAVYLCASSLTLSGANVLTFGAGSRLTVL.

CDR3: CASTPGGSTDTQYF. The DNA for the CDR3 is TGTGCCAGCACCCCGGGAGGGAGCACAGATACGCAGTATTTT. The chain recombines TRBV7-9 with TRBJ2-3; 8 positions match TRBD2. Germline lookup yields CDR1 SEHNR and CDR2 FQNEAQ (reference sequence). The CDR3 consists of 14 residues. V shed 7 bases, J shed 0 bases, and the junction held 3 bases outside the gene matches.

A single count supports this clone. The CDR3 loop reads CASSRGGEQYF. The CDR3 coding sequence is TGTGCCAGCAGTCGGGGGGGCGAGCAGTACTTC. The chain employs TRBV6-5 and TRBJ2-7, with 8 bases that match TRBD2. The V gene's germline CDR1 is MNHEY and CDR2 SVGAGI. The CDR3 runs to 11 residues. J was trimmed by 6 bases and V by 5 bases; bases with no gene match: 0.

The rearrangement links TRBV27 to TRBJ2-7; maybe TRBD2 (6 bases). The germline V gene has CDR1 MNHEY and CDR2 SMNVEV (reference sequence). V dropped 6 bases and J dropped 2 bases, with 14 bases sitting between them. The CDR3 is 14 amino acids. The CDR3 bases are TGTGCCAGCAGAACCGGGACTGGGCCCTACGAGCAGTACTTC. Amino acids: CASRTGTGPYEQYF.

This chain links TRBV4-3 with TRBJ2-2; 7 bases align to TRBD1. CDR3 length equals 16 residues. V trimming: 6 bases; J trimming: 6 bases; junction bases outside the gene matches: 13. Germline CDR1 is LGHNA and CDR2 is YSLEER. CDR3 nucleotide sequence: TGCGCCAGCAGGGAAAAGACAGGGCGAATGTCCGGGGAGCTGTTTTTT. Its protein is CASREKTGRMSGELFF.

This chain uses TRBV7-2 with TRBJ2-7; 13 positions agree with TRBD2. The germline gives CDR1 SGHTA, CDR2 FQGNSA. The CDR3 has 16 residues. V gave up 4 bases and J gave up 7 bases; unmatched junction bases: 10. The CDR3 protein is CASSSDWTSGSWEQYF. For the CDR3, the DNA is TGTGCCAGCAGCTCTGACTGGACTAGCGGGAGTTGGGAGCAGTACTTC.

The chain links TRBV7-2 to TRBJ2-3, with TRBD1 identical over 9 bases. V trimming: 7 bases; J trimming: 14 bases; junction bases outside the gene matches: 16. The CDR3 contains 14 residues. The germline V gene encodes CDR1 SGHTA and CDR2 FQGNSA. The CDR3 here is CASTRTGDNQVRYF. CDR3 coding DNA: TGTGCCAGCACCCGGACAGGGGACAATCAGGTCCGGTATTTT.

This clone was detected only once. The chain combines TRBV6-5 with TRBJ1-5; D gene unclear. CDR1 and CDR2 from the germline V gene are MNHEY and SVGAGI. CDR3 size: 13 residues. V lost 6 bases, J lost 5 bases, and 11 bases lay in between. DNA for the CDR3: TGTGCCAGCAGCCCACAGATGGATCAGCCCCAGCATTTT. Translation gives CASSPQMDQPQHF.

The V and J genes are TRBV4-3 and TRBJ2-7; D gene unclear. This CDR3 region has 13 residues. V lost 1 base and J 3 bases, leaving 7 bases between the germline ends. CDR1 is LGHNA, CDR2 YSLEER, per germline. CDR3 in amino acids: CASSQGIGYEQYF. The DNA for the CDR3 is TGCGCCAGCAGCCAAGGTATTGGCTACGAGCAGTACTTC.

This sequence joins TRBV5-1 and TRBJ1-4; no reliable D call. V lost 4 bases and J 2 bases, leaving 15 bases between the germline ends. The CDR3 spans 16 residues. Per the germline V gene, CDR1 is SGHRS and CDR2 is YFSETQ. The CDR3 DNA reads as TGCGCCAGCAGCGACGGACGGACTGCGACTAATGAAAAACTGTTTTTT. This translates into CASSDGRTATNEKLFF.